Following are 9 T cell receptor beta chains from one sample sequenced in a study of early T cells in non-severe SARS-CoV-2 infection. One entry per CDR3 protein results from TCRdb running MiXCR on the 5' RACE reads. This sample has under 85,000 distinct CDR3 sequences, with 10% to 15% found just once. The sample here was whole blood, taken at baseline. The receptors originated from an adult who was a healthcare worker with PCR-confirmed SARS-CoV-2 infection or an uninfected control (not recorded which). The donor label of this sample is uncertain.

CDR3 sequence: CASSLWGAGNTEAFF. The CDR3 nucleotides read TGTGCCAGCAGCTTATGGGGGGCGGGGAACACTGAAGCTTTCTTT. The chain uses TRBV11-2 and TRBJ1-1, with TRBD1 as a possible D gene (6 bases). The length of the CDR3 is 15 residues. V was pared by 2 bases and J by 1 base, with 11 bases between. The germline V gene has CDR1 SGHAT and CDR2 FQNNGV. The full variable domain, in which reference TRBV11-2 and TRBJ1-1 provide the parts outside the CDR3, is EAGVAQSPRYKIIEKRQSVAFWCNPISGHATLYWYQQILGQGPKLLIQFQNNGVVDDSQLPKDRFSAERLKGVDSTLKIQPAKLEDSAVYLCASSLWGAGNTEAFFGQGTRLTVV.

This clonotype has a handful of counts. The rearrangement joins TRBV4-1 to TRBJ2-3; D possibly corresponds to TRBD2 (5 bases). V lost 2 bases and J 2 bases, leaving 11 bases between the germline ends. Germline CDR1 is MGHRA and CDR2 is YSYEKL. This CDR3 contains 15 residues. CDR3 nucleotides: TGCGCCAGCAGCCAACGCGGGTCTGCCACAGATACGCAGTATTTT. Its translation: CASSQRGSATDTQYF.

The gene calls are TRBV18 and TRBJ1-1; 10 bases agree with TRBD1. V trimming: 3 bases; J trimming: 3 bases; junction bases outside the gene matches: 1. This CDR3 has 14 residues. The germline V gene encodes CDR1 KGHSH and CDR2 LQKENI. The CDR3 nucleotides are TGTGCCAGCTCACCCGGGACAGGGGACACTGAAGCTTTCTTT. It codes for CASSPGTGDTEAFF.

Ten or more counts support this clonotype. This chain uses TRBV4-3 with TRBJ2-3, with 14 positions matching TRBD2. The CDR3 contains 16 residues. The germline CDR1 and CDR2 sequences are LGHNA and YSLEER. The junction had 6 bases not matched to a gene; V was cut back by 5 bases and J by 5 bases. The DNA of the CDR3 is TGCGCCAGCAGCGAGGGACTAGCGGGGGCAGGAGATACGCAGTATTTT. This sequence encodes CASSEGLAGAGDTQYF.

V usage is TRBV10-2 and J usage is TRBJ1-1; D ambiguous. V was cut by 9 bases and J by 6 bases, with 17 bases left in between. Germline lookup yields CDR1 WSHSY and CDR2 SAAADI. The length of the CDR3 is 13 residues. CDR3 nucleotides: TGCGCCAGTGGTGTGGCTCTTCGTGCTGAAGCTTTCTTT. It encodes CASGVALRAEAFF.

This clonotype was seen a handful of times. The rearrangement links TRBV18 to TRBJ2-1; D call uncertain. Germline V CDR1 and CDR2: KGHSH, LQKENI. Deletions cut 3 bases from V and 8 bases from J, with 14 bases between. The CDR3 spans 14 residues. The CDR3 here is CASSPRPDWYEQFF. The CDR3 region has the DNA TGTGCCAGCTCACCTCGGCCCGATTGGTATGAGCAGTTCTTC.

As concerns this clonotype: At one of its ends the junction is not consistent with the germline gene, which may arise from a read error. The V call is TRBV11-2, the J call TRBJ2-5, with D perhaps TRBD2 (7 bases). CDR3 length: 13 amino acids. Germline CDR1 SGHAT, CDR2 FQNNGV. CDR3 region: CANSLGGAETQYF. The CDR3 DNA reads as TGTGCCAACAGCTTAGGGGGGGCCGAGACCCAGTACTTC.

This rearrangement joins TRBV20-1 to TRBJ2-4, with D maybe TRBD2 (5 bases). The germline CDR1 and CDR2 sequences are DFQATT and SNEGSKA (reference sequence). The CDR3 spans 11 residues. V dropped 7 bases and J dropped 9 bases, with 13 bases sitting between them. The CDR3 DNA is TGCAGTGAACAGACTAACGGCATTCAGTACTTC. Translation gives CSEQTNGIQYF.

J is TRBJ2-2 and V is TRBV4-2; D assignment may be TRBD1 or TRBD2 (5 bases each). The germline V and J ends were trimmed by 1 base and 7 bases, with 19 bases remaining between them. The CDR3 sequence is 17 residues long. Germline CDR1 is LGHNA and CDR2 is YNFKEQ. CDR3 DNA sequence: TGTGCCAGCAGCCAAGCGGGGACGGATATGTGGGGCGGGGAGCTGTTTTTT. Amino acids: CASSQAGTDMWGGELFF.